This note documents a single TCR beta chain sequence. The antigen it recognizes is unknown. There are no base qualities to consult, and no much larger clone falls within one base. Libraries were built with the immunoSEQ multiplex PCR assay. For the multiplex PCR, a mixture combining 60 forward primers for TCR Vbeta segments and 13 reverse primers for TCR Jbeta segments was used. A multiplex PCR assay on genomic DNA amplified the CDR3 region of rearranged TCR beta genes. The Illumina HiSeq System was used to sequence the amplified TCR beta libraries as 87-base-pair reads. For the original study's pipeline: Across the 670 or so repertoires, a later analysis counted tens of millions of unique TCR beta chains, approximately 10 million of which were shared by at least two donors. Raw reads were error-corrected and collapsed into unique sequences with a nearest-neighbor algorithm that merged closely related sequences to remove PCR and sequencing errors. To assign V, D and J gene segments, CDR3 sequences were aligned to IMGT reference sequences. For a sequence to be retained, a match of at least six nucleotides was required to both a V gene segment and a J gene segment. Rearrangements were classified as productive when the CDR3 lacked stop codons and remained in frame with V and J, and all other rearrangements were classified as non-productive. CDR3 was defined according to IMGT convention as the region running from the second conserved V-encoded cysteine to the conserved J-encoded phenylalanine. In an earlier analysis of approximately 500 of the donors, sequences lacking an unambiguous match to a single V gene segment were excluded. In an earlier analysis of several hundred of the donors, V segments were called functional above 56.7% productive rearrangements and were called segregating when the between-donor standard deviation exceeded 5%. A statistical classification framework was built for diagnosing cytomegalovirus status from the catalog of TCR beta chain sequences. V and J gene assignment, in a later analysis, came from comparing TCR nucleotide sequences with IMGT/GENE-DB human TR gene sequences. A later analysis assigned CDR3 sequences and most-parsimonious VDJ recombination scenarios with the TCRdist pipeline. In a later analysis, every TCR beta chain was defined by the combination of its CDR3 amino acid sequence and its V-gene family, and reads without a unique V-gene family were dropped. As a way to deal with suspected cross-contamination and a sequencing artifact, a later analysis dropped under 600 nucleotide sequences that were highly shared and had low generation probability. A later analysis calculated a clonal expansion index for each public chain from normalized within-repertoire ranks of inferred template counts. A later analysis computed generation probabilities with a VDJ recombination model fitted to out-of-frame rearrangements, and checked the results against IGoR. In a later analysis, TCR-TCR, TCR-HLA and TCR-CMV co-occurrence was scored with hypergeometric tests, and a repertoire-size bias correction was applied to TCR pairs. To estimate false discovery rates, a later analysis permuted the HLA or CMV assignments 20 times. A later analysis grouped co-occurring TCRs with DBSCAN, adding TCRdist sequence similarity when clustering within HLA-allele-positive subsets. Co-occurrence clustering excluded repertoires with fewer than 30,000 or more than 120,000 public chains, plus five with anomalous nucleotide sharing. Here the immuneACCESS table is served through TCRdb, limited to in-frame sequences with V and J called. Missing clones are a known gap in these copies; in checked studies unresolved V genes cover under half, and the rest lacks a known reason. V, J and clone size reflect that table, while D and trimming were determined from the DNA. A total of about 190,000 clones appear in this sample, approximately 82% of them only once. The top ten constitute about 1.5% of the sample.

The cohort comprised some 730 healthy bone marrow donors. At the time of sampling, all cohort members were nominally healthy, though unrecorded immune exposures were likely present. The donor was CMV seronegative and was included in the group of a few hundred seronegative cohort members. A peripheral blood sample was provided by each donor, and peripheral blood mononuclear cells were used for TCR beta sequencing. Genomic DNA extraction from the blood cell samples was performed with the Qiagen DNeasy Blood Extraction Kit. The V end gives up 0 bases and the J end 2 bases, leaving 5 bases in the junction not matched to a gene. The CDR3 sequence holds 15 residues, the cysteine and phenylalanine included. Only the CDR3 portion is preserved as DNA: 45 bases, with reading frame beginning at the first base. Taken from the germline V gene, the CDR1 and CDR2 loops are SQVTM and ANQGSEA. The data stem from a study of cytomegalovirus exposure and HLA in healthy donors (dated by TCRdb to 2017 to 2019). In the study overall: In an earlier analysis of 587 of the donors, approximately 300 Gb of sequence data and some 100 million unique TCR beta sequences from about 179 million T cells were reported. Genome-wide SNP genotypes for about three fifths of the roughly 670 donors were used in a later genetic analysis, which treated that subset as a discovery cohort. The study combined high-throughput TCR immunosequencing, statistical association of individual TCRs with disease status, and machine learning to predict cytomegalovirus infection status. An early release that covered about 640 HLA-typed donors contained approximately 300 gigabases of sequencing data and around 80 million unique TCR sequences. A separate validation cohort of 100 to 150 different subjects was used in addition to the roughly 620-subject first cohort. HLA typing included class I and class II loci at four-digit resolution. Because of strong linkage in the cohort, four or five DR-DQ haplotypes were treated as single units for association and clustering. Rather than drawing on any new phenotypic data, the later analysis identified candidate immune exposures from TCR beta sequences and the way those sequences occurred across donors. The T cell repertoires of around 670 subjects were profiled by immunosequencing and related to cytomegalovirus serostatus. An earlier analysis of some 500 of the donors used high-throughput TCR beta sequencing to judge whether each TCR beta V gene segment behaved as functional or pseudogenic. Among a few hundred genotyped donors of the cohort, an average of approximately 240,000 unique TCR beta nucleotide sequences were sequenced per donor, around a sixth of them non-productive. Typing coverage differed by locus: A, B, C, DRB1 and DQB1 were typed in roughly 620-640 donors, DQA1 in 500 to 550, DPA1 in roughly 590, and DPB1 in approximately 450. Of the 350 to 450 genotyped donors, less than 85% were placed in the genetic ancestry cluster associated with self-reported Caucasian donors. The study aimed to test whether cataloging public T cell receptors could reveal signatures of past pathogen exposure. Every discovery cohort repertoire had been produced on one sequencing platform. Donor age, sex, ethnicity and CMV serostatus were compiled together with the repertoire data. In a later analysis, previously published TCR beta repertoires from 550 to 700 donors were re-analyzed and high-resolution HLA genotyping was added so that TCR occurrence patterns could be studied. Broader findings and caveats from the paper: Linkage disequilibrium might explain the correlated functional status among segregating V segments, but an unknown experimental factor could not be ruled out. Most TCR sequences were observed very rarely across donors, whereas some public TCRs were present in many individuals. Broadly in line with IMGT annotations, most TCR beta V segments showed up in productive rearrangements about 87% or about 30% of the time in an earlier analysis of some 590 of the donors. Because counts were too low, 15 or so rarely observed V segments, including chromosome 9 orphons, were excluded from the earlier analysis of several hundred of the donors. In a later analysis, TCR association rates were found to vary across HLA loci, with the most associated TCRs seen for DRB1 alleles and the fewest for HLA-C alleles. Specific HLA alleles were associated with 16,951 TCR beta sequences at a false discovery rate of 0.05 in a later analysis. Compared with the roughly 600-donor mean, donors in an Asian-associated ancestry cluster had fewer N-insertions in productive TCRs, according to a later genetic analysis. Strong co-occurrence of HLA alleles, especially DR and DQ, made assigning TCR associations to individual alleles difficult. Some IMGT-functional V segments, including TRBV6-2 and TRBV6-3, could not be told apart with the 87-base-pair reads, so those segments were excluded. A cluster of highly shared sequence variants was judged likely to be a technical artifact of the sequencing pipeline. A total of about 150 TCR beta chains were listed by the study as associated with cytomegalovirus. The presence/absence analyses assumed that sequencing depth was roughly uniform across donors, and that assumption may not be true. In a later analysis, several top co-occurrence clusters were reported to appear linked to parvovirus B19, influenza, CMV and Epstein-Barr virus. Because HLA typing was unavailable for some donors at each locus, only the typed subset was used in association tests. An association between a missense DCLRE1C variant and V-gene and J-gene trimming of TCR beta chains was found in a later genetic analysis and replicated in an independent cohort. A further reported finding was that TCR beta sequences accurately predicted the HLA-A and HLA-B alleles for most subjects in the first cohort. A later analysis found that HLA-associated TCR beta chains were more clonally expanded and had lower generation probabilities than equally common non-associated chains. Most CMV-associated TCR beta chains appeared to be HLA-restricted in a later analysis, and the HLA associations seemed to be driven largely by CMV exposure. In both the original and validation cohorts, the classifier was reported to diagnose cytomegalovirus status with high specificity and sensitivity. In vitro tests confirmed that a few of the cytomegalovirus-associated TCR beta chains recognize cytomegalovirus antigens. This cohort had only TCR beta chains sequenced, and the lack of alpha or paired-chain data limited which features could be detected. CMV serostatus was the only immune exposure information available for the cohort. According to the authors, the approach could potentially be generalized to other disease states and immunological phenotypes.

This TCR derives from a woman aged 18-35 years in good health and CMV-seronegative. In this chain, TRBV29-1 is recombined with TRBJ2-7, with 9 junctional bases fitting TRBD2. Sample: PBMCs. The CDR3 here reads CSVEDGASGTYEQYF. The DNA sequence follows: TGCAGCGTTGAAGATGGAGCTAGCGGGACCTACGAGCAGTACTTC.